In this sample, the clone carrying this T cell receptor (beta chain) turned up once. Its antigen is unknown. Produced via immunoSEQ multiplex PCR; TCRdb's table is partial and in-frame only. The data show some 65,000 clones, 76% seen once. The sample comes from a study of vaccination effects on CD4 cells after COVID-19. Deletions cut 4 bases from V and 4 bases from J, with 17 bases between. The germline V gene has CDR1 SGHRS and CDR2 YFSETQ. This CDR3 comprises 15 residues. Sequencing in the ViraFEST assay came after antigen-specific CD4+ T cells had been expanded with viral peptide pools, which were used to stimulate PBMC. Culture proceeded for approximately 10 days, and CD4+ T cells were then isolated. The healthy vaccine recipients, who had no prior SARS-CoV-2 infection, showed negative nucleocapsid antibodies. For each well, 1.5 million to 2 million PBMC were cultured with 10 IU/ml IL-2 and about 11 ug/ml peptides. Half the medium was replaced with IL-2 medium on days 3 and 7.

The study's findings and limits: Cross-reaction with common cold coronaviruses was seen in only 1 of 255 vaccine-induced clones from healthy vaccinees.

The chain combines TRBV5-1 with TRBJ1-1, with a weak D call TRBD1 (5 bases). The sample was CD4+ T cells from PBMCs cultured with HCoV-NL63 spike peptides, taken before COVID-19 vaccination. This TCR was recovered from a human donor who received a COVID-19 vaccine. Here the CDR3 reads CASSPSGAWSTEAFF. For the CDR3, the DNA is TGCGCCAGCAGCCCTTCTGGGGCGTGGAGCACTGAAGCTTTCTTT. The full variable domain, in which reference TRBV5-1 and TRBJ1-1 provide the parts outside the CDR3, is KAGVTQTPRYLIKTRGQQVTLSCSPISGHRSVSWYQQTPGQGLQFLFEYFSETQRNKGNFPGRFSGRQFSNSRSEMNVSTLELGDSALYLCASSPSGAWSTEAFFGQGTRLTVV.